Shown below are 18 T cell receptor beta chains from a single sample sequenced in a study of blood T cell repertoires in COVID-19. Sequenced by immunoSEQ multiplex PCR; TCRdb stores in-frame clones only, minus some. Of some 180,000 clones in the sample, more than 70% were seen once. Sequenced material: peripheral blood. The receptors were sampled from a woman aged 55-70 years with acute or convalescent COVID-19.

The chain carries TRBV3-1 (or the pseudogene TRBV3-2) and TRBJ1-2; a possible D gene is TRBD1 (5 bases). V gave up 3 bases and J gave up 6 bases, with 17 bases separating them. The length of the CDR3 is 15 residues. The V gene's germline CDR1 is LGHDT and CDR2 YNNKEL (reference sequence). CDR3 amino acids: CASSQTGGGRHGYTF. The CDR3 nucleotides are TGTGCCAGCAGCCAGACCGGTGGGGGGAGGCATGGCTACACCTTC.

The chain couples TRBV28 to TRBJ1-1, with no clear D. The CDR3 is made up of 12 amino acids. Germline lookup yields CDR1 MDHEN and CDR2 SYDVKM. The ends were cut back, 4 bases at V and 4 bases at J, with 7 bases in the middle. The CDR3 is CASSSGSTEAFF. DNA of the CDR3: TGTGCCAGCAGTTCGGGGAGCACTGAAGCTTTCTTT. The full variable domain, rest sourced from reference TRBV28 and TRBJ1-1, is DVKVTQSSRYLVKRTGEKVFLECVQDMDHENMFWYRQDPGLGLRLIYFSYDVKMKEKGDIPEGYSVSREKKERFSLILESASTNQTSMYLCASSSGSTEAFFGQGTRLTVV.

The V and J genes are TRBV25-1 and TRBJ2-1; D possibly corresponds to TRBD1 (6 bases). This CDR3 is 13 amino acids long. Per germline, CDR1 MGHDK and CDR2 SYGVNS. Trimming cost V 10 bases and J 7 bases, with 17 bases left between them. The CDR3 nucleotides read TGTGCCACCAGCCTGGGGACACCAAATGAGCAGTTCTTC. Amino acids: CATSLGTPNEQFF.

V usage is TRBV28 and J usage is TRBJ2-1; no clear D. In germline, CDR1 is MDHEN, CDR2 SYDVKM. V was shortened by 6 bases and J by 4 bases, with 4 bases between the two germline ends. The CDR3 is made up of 11 amino acids. The CDR3 region has the DNA TGTGCCAGCAGACAGTACAATGAGCAGTTCTTC. Translation: CASRQYNEQFF.

V gene TRBV2 combines with J gene TRBJ2-7; 7 positions match TRBD1. The CDR3 loop spans 15 amino acids. The germline V gene has CDR1 SNHLY and CDR2 FYNNEI. The V gene end was trimmed by 2 bases and the J gene end by 0 bases; junction bases not matched to a gene: 4. CDR3 sequence: CASSEQAGGSYEQYF. The CDR3 DNA is TGTGCCAGCAGTGAACAGGCAGGGGGCTCCTACGAGCAGTACTTC.

The rearrangement links TRBV4-2 to TRBJ2-3, with D possibly matching TRBD2 (6 bases). Germline values: CDR1 LGHNA, CDR2 YNFKEQ. The CDR3 contains 14 residues. V lost 1 base and J lost 6, with 11 bases in between. The CDR3 DNA sequence: TGTGCCAGCAGCCAAGGCGGGGTCGGGGATACGCAGTATTTT. This codes for CASSQGGVGDTQYF.

The chain couples TRBV5-1 to TRBJ2-3, with 10 bases matching TRBD2. Germline lookup yields CDR1 SGHRS and CDR2 YFSETQ. The CDR3 covers 15 residues. V dropped 0 bases and J dropped 6; count of bases not matched to a gene: 4. In nucleotides, the CDR3 is TGCGCCAGCAGCTTGGCTAGCGGGAGAGGGGATACGCAGTATTTT. This codes for CASSLASGRGDTQYF.

About this clone: The same CDR3 arises from other DNA sequences in this sample as well. The rearrangement links TRBV19 to TRBJ1-4; 12 nucleotides align to TRBD1. Germline V lookup: CDR1 LNHDA, CDR2 SQIVND (reference sequence). The CDR3 runs to 13 residues. V lost 6 bases, J lost 8 bases, and 1 base stayed unmatched. The CDR3 DNA sequence: TGTGCCAGTAGCGGGACAGGGGGCGAAAAACTGTTTTTT. It yields the protein CASSGTGGEKLFF. The variable domain in full, completed from reference TRBV19 and TRBJ1-4, reads DGGITQSPKYLFRKEGQNVTLSCEQNLNHDAMYWYRQDPGQGLRLIYYSQIVNDFQKGDIAEGYSVSREKKESFPLTVTSAQKNPTAFYLCASSGTGGEKLFFGSGTQLSVL.

V usage is TRBV27 and J usage is TRBJ2-1; TRBD2 matches at 9 bases. Looked up from germline, CDR1 is MNHEY and CDR2 is SMNVEV (reference sequence). The CDR3 runs 16 residues. Germline trimming cut 5 bases from V and 4 bases from J; bases unmatched to any gene: 9. This CDR3 is CASSGLAGVFYNEQFF. The DNA for the CDR3 is TGTGCCAGCAGTGGGTTAGCGGGAGTATTTTACAATGAGCAGTTCTTC.

This clone was seen once. This sequence joins TRBV18 and TRBJ1-3; no clear D. Germline loops: CDR1 KGHSH, CDR2 LQKENI. The CDR3 covers 16 residues. Trimming shortened V by 1 base and J by 4 bases, and 14 bases separated the two germline ends. The CDR3 bases are TGTGCCAGCTCACCACGCCACGGAGGCGAAGGAAACACCATATATTTT. Encoded protein: CASSPRHGGEGNTIYF.

This chain joins TRBV6-6 and TRBJ2-7; no clear D gene. The CDR3 is 14 residues long. The germline CDR1 and CDR2 sequences are MNHNY and SVGAGI (reference sequence). The V end was cut by 4 bases, the J end by 0 bases, with 10 bases between. The CDR3 region is CASSFMRNSYEQYF. DNA of the CDR3: TGTGCCAGCAGTTTCATGAGGAACTCCTACGAGCAGTACTTC.

The chain has TRBV6-5 and TRBJ1-1, with D possibly being TRBD1 (6 bases). The CDR3 is 14 amino acids. In germline, CDR1 is MNHEY, CDR2 SVGAGI. The V end lost 6 bases, the J end lost 5 bases, and 16 bases lay between the germline ends. CDR3 sequence (DNA): TGTGCCAGCAGACAAGGGGGGGTTAGGACTGAAGCTTTCTTT. Translation: CASRQGGVRTEAFF.

This sequence joins TRBV25-1 and TRBJ2-2; 15 bases match TRBD2. The V segment lost 6 bases and the J segment 6 bases; nucleotides outside the gene matches: 8. Germline-derived CDR1 and CDR2 are MGHDK and SYGVNS. The CDR3 sequence is 17 residues long. CDR3 bases: TGTGCCAGCAGAGGGGGACTAGCGGGGGGTACCCCCGGGGAGCTGTTTTTT. Amino acid sequence: CASRGGLAGGTPGELFF. The full variable domain, rest sourced from reference TRBV25-1 and TRBJ2-2, is EADIYQTPRYLVIGTGKKITLECSQTMGHDKMYWYQQDPGMELHLIHYSYGVNSTEKGDLSSESTVSRIRTEHFPLTLESARPSHTSQYLCASRGGLAGGTPGELFFGEGSRLTVL.

In this sample, this clone turned up once. V and J are TRBV3-1 (or the pseudogene TRBV3-2) and TRBJ1-2; TRBD1 matches at 7 bases. V shed 1 base, J shed 6 bases, and the junction held 5 bases outside the gene matches. The CDR3 covers 14 residues. From germline, CDR1 is LGHDT and CDR2 YNNKEL (reference sequence). The CDR3 DNA reads TGTGCCAGCAGCCAAGGCGCGACAGGGAATGGCTACACCTTC. Its protein product is CASSQGATGNGYTF.

The chain couples TRBV20-1 to TRBJ2-2; maybe TRBD1 (5 bases). This CDR3 has 13 amino acids. The V end was cut by 3 bases, the J end by 6 bases, with 11 bases between. Germline assignment: CDR1 DFQATT and CDR2 SNEGSKA (reference sequence). CDR3: CSASQGGAGELFF. Written as DNA, the CDR3 is TGCAGTGCTAGTCAGGGTGGGGCCGGGGAGCTGTTTTTT.

On this clone: Other DNA sequences from this sample encode an identical CDR3 as well. This rearrangement joins TRBV18 to TRBJ1-5, with TRBD1 identical over 9 bases. The CDR3 has 14 amino acids. Germline V CDR1 and CDR2: KGHSH, LQKENI. Losses at the gene ends were 3 bases for V and 4 bases for J; bases not matched to a gene: 1. CDR3 loop: CASSPGQGNQPQHF. The CDR3 DNA reads as TGTGCCAGCTCACCGGGACAGGGAAATCAGCCCCAGCATTTT.

This clone was found many times. This sample also contains other DNA sequences that code for the same CDR3. This chain connects TRBV3-1 (or the pseudogene TRBV3-2) to TRBJ2-1, with D possibly matching TRBD2 (5 bases). The ends were cut back, 1 base at V and 9 bases at J, with 7 bases in the middle. The CDR3 contains 12 residues. Looked up from germline, CDR1 is LGHDT and CDR2 is YNNKEL (reference sequence). The CDR3 sequence: CASSQVAGEQFF. The CDR3, as DNA: TGTGCCAGCAGCCAAGTTGCGGGTGAGCAGTTCTTC.

The V gene is TRBV7-9, the J gene TRBJ2-5; 13 nucleotides agree with TRBD2. The CDR3 sequence is 16 residues long. With 4 bases clipped from V and 5 bases from J, the junction kept 7 bases outside the gene matches. Germline V CDR1 and CDR2: SEHNR, FQNEAQ (reference sequence). The DNA for the CDR3 is TGTGCCAGCAGCTCGGGACTAGCGGGAATGGGGGAGACCCAGTACTTC. Translated: CASSSGLAGMGETQYF.